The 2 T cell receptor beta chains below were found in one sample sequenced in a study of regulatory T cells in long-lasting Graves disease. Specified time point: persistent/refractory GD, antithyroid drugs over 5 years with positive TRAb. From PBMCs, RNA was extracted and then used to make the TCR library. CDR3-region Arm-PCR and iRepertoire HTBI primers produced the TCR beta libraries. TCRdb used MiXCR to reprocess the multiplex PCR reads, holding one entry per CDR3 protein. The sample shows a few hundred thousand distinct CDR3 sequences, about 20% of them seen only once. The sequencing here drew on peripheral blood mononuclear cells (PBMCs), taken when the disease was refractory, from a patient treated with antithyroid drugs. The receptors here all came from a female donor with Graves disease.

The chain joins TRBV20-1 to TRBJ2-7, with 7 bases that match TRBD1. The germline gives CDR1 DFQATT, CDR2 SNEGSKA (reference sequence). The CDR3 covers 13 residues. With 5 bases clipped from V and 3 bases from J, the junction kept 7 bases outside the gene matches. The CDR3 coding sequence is TGCAGTGCTCAGAAGGACAGGAGCTACGAGCAGTACTTC. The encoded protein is CSAQKDRSYEQYF.

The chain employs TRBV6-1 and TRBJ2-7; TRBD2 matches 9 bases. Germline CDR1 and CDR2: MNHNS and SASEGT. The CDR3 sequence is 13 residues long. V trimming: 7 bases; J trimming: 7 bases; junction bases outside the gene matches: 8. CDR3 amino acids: CASTAGGPVEQYF. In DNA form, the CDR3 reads TGTGCCAGCACCGCGGGAGGGCCTGTGGAGCAGTACTTC.